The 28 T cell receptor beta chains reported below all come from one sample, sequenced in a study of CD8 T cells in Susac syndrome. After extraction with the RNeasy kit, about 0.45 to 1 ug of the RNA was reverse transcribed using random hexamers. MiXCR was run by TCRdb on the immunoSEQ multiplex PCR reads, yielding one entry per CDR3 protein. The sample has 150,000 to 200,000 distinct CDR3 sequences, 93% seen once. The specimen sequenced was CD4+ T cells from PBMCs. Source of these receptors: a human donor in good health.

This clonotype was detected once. The CDR3 sequence: CASSPGQRQSQYF. Written as DNA, the CDR3 is TGTGCCAGCTCGCCGGGACAGCGTCAATCGCAGTACTTC. This chain uses TRBV18 with TRBJ2-7, with TRBD1 identical over 7 bases. This CDR3 is 13 amino acids long. Germline CDR1 KGHSH, CDR2 LQKENI. The V gene end was trimmed by 6 bases and the J gene end by 9 bases; junction bases not matched to a gene: 11.

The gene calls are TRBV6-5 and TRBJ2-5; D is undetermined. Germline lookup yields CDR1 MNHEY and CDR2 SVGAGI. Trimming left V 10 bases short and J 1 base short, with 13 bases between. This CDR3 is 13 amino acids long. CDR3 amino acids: CATKGSPQETQYF. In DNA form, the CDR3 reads TGTGCCACGAAGGGTAGCCCCCAAGAGACCCAGTACTTC.

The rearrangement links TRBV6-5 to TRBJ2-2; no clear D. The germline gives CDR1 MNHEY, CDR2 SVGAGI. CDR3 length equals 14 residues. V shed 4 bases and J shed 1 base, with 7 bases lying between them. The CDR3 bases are TGTGCCAGCAGTTCCCCAAGGAACACCGGGGAGCTGTTTTTT. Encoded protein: CASSSPRNTGELFF.

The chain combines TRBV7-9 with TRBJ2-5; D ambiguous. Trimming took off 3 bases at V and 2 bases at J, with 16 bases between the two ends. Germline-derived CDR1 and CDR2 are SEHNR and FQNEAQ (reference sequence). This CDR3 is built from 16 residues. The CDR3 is CASSFPRNQLQETQYF. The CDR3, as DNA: TGTGCCAGCAGCTTCCCGCGCAACCAGCTTCAAGAGACCCAGTACTTC.

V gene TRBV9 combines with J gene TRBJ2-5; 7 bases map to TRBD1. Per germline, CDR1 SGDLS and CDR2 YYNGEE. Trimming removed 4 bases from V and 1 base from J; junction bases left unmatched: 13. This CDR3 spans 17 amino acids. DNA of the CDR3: TGTGCCAGCAGCTCCCGGCGACAGGGCGACCTCCAAGAGACCCAGTACTTC. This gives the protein CASSSRRQGDLQETQYF.

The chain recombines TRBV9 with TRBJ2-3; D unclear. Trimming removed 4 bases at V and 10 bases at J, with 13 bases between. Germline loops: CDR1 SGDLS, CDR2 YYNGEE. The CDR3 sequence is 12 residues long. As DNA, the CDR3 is TGTGCCAGCAGCCCCCCAACGGTCGCGCAGTATTTT. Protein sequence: CASSPPTVAQYF.

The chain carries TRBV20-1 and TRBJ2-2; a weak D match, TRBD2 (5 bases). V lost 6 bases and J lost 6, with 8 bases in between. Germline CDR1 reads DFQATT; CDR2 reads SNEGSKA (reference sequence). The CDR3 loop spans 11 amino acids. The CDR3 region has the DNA TGCAGTGCCAGGCGGGCCGGGGAGCTGTTTTTT. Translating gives CSARRAGELFF.

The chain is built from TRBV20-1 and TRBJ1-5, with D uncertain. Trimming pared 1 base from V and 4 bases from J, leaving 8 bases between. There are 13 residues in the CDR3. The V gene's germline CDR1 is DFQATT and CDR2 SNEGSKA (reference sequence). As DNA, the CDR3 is TGCAGTGCTAGAGCGACTGAAAATCAGCCCCAGCATTTT. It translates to CSARATENQPQHF.

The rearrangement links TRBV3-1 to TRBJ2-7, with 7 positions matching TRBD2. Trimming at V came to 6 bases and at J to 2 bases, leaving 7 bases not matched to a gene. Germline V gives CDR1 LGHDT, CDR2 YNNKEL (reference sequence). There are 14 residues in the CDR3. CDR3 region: CASRRAGLTYEQYF. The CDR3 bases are TGTGCCAGCAGGCGAGCGGGGTTAACCTACGAGCAGTACTTC.

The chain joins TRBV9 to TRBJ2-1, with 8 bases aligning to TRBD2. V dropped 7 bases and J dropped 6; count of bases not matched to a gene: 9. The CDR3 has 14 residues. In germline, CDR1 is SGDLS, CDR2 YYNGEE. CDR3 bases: TGTGCCAGCGGCTCGGGGGGGCAAGGCAATGAGCAGTTCTTC. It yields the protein CASGSGGQGNEQFF.

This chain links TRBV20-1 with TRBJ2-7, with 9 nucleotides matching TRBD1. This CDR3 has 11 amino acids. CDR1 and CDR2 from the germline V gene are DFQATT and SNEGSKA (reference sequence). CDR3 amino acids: CSPGQGNEQYF. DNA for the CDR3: TGCAGCCCTGGACAGGGGAACGAGCAGTACTTC.

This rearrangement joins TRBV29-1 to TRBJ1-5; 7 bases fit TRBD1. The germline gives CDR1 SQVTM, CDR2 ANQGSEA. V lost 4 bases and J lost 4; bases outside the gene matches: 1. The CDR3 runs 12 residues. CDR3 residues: CSVAGGNQPQHF. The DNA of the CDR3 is TGCAGCGTTGCAGGGGGGAATCAGCCCCAGCATTTT.

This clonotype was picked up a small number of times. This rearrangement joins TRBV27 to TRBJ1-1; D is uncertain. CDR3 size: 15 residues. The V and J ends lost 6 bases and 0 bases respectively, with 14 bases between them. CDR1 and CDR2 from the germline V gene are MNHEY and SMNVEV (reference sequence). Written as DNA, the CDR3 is TGTGCCAGCAGCCGCGGGCCTGCTATGAACACTGAAGCTTTCTTT. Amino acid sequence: CASSRGPAMNTEAFF.

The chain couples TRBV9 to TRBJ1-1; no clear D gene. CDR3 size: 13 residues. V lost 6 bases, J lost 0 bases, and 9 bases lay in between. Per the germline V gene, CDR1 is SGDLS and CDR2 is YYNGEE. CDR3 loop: CASTAGMNTEAFF. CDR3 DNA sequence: TGTGCCAGCACGGCGGGGATGAACACTGAAGCTTTCTTT. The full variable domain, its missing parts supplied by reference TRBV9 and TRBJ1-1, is DSGVTQTPKHLITATGQRVTLRCSPRSGDLSVYWYQQSLDQGLQFLIQYYNGEERAKGNILERFSAQQFPDLHSELNLSSLELGDSALYFCASTAGMNTEAFFGQGTRLTVV.

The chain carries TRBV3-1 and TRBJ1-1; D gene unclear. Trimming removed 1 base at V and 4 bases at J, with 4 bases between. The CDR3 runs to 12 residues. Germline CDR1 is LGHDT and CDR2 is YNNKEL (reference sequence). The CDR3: CASSQVPTEAFF. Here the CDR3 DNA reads TGTGCCAGCAGCCAAGTACCCACTGAAGCTTTCTTT. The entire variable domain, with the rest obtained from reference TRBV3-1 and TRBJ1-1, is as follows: DTAVSQTPKYLVTQMGNDKSIKCEQNLGHDTMYWYKQDSKKFLKIMFSYNNKELIINETVPNRFSPKSPDKAHLNLHINSLELGDSAVYFCASSQVPTEAFFGQGTRLTVV.

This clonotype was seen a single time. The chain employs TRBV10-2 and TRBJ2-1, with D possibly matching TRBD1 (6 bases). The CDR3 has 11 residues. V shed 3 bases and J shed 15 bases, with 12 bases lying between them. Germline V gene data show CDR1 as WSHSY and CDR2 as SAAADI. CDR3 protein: CASSDGGSGFF. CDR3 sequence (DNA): TGCGCCAGCAGTGATGGGGGCAGCGGGTTCTTC.

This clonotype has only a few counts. The CDR3 DNA follows: TGTGCCAGCAGCTTAGCGCGGGACACAAATGGCTACACCTTC. Protein sequence: CASSLARDTNGYTF. The rearrangement links TRBV7-2 to TRBJ1-2, with D tentatively TRBD1 (6 bases). V lost 0 bases and J lost 6, with 11 bases in between. This CDR3 has 14 amino acids. CDR1 is SGHTA, CDR2 FQGNSA, per germline.

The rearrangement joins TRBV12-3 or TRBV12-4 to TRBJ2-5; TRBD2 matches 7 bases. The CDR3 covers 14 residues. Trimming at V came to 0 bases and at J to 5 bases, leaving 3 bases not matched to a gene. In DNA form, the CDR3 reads TGTGCCAGCAGTTTAGCGGGGGGAGGGGAGACCCAGTACTTC. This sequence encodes CASSLAGGGETQYF.

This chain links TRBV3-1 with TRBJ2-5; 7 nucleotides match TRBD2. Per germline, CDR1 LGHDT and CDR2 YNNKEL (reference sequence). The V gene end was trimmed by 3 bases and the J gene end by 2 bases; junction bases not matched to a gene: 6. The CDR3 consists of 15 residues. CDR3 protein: CASSHPTAGQETQYF. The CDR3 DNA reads TGTGCCAGCAGCCATCCTACAGCGGGGCAAGAGACCCAGTACTTC.

In DNA form, the CDR3 reads TGCAGTGCTAGAGGGGACAGGGGAGAAGATACGCAGTATTTT. It yields the protein CSARGDRGEDTQYF. This rearrangement joins TRBV20-1 to TRBJ2-3, with TRBD1 matching 10 bases. CDR3 length: 14 amino acids. Germline CDR1 and CDR2: DFQATT and SNEGSKA (reference sequence). Trimming cost V 1 base and J 5 bases; bases outside gene matches: 3.

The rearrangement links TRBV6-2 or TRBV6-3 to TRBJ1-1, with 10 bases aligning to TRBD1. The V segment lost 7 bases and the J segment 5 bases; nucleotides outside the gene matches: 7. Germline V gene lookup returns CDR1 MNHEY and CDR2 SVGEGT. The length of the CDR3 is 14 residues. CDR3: CASNPGQGFTEAFF. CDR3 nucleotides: TGTGCCAGCAACCCGGGACAGGGGTTTACTGAAGCTTTCTTT.

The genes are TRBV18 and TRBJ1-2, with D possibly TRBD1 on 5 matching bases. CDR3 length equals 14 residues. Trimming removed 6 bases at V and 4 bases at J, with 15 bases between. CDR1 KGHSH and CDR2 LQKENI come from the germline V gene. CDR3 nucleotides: TGTGCCAGCTCTCGTGAGTTGAGGGGCTATGGCTACACCTTC. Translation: CASSRELRGYGYTF.

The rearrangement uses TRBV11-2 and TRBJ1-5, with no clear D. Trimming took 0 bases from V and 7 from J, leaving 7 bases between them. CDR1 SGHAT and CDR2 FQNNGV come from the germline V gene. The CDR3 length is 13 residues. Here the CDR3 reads CASSLDRGQPQHF. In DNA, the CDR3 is TGTGCCAGCAGCTTAGATCGGGGACAGCCCCAGCATTTT.

The CDR3 nucleotides are TGCAGCGTAGCGGGGGGGGCCGTCAATGAGCAGTTCTTC. It translates to CSVAGGAVNEQFF. The chain joins TRBV29-1 to TRBJ2-1; 10 bases line up with TRBD2. Losses at the gene ends were 6 bases for V and 6 bases for J; bases not matched to a gene: 5. CDR1 SQVTM and CDR2 ANQGSEA come from the germline V gene. This CDR3 has 13 amino acids.

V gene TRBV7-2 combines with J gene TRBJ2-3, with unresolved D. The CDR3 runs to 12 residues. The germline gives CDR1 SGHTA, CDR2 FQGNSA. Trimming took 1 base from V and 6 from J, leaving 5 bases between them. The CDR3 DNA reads TGTGCCAGCAGCTTAGACGGGGATACGCAGTATTTT. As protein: CASSLDGDTQYF.

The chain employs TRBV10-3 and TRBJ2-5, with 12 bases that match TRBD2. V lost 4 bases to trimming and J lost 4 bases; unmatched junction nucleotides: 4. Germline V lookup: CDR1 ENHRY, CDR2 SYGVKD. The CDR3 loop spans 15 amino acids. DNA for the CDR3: TGTGCCATCAGTGGGGCGACTAGCGGGGGAGAGACCCAGTACTTC. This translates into CAISGATSGGETQYF.

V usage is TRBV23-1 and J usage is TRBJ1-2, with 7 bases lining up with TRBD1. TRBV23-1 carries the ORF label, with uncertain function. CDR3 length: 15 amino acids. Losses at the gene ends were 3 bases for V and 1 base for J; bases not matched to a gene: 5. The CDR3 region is CASSQYRGCNYGYTF. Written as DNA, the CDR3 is TGCGCCAGCAGTCAGTACAGGGGCTGTAACTATGGCTACACCTTC.

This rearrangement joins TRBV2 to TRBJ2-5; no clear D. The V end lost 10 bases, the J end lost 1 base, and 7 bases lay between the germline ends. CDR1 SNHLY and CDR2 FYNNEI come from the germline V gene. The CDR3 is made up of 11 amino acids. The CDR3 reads CANNLQETQYF. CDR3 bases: TGTGCCAACAACCTCCAAGAGACCCAGTACTTC.